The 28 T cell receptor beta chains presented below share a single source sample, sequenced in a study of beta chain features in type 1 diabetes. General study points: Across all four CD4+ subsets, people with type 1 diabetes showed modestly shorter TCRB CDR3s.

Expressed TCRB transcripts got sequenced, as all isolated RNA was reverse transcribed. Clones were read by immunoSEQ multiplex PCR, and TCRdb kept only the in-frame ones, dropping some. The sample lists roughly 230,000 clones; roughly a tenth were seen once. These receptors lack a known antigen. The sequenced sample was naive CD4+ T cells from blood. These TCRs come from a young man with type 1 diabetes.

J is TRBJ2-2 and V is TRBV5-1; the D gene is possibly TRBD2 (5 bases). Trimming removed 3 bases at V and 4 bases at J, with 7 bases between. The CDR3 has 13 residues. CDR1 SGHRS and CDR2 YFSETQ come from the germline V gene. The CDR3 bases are TGCGCCAGCAGCTGGGCGGGCACCGGGGAGCTGTTTTTT. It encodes CASSWAGTGELFF. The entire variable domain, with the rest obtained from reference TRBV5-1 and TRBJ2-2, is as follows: KAGVTQTPRYLIKTRGQQVTLSCSPISGHRSVSWYQQTPGQGLQFLFEYFSETQRNKGNFPGRFSGRQFSNSRSEMNVSTLELGDSALYLCASSWAGTGELFFGEGSRLTVL.

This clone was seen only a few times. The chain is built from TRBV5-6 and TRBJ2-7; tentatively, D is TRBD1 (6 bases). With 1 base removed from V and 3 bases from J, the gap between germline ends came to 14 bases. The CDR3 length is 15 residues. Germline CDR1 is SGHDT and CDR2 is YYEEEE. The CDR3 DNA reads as TGTGCCAGCAGCTTGTACTCTCCGGACAGCTACGAGCAGTACTTC. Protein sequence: CASSLYSPDSYEQYF.

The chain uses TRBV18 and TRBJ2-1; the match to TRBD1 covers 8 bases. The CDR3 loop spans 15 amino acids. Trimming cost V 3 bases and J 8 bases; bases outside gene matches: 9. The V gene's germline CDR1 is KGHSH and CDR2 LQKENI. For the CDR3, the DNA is TGTGCCAGCTCACCCGGACAGGGAAGGTATCATGAGCAGTTCTTC. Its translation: CASSPGQGRYHEQFF. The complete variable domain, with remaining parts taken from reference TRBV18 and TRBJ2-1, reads NAGVMQNPRHLVRRRGQEARLRCSPMKGHSHVYWYRQLPEEGLKFMVYLQKENIIDESGMPKERFSAEFPKEGPSILRIQQVVRGDSAAYFCASSPGQGRYHEQFFGPGTRLTVL.

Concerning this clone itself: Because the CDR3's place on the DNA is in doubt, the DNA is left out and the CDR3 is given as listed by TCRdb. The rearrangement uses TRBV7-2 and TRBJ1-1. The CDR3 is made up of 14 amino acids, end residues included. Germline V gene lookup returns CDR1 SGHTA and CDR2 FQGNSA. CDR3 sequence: CASSPSGRGSEAFF.

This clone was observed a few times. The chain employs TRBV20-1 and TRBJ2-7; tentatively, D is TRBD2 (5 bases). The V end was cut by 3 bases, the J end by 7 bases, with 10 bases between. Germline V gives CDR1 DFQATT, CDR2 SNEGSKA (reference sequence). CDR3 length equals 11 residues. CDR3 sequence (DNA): TGCAGTGCTAGCAACCGGGATGAGCAGTACTTC. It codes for CSASNRDEQYF.

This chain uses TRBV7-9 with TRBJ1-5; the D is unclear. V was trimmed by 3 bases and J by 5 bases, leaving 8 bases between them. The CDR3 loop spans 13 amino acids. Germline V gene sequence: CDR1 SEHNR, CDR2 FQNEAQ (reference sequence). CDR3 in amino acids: CASSFEAHQPQHF. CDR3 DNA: TGTGCCAGCAGCTTTGAGGCCCATCAGCCCCAGCATTTT.

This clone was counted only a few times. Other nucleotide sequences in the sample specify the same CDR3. In DNA, the CDR3 is TGTGCCAGCGGCGGGGGCTACAATGAGCAGTTCTTC. Amino acids: CASGGGYNEQFF. The V gene is TRBV28, the J gene TRBJ2-1, with 7 bases matching TRBD2. CDR1 is MDHEN and CDR2 is SYDVKM in the germline V gene. The CDR3 is 12 amino acids. V trimming: 8 bases; J trimming: 3 bases; junction bases outside the gene matches: 1.

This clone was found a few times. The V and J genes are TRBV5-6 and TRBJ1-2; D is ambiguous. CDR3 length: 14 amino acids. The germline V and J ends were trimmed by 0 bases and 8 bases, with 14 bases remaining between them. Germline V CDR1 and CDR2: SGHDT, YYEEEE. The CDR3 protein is CASSLGHSRRGYTF. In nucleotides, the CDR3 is TGTGCCAGCAGCTTGGGTCACAGCCGGAGGGGCTACACCTTC.

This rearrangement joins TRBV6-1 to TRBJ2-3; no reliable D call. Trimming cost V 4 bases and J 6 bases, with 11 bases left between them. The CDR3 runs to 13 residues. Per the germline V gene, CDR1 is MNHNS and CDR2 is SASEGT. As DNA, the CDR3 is TGTGCCAGCAGTGTTGAACTCAGGGATACGCAGTATTTT. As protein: CASSVELRDTQYF.

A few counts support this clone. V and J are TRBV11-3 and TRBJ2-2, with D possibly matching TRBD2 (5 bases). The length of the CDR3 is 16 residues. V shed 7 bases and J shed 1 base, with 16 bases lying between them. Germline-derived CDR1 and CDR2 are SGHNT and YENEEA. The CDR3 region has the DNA TGTGCCAGCACCGATGGGCTAGCCAAGAACACCGGGGAGCTGTTTTTT. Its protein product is CASTDGLAKNTGELFF.

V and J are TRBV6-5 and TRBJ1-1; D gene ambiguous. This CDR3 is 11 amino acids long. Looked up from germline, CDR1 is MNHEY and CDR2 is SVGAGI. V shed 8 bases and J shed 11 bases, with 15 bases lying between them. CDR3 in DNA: TGTGCCAGCTTCGACCTTTCGACTGCTTTCTTT. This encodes CASFDLSTAFF.

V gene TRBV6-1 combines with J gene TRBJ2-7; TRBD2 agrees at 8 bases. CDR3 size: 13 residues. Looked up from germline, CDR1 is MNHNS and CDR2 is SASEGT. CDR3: CASSSGGFYEQYF. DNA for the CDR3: TGTGCGAGCTCCAGCGGGGGTTTCTACGAGCAGTACTTC.

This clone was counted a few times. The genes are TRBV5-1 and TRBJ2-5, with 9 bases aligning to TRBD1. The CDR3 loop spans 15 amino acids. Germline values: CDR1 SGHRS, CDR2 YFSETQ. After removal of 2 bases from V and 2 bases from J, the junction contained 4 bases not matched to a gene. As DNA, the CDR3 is TGCGCCAGCAGCTTATCCGGGACAGGGCAAGAGACCCAGTACTTC. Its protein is CASSLSGTGQETQYF.

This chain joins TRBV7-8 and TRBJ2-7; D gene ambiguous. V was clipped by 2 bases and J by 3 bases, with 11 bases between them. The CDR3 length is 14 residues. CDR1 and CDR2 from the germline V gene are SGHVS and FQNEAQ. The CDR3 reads CASSLLQFHYEQYF. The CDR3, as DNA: TGTGCCAGCAGCTTACTGCAGTTCCACTACGAGCAGTACTTC.

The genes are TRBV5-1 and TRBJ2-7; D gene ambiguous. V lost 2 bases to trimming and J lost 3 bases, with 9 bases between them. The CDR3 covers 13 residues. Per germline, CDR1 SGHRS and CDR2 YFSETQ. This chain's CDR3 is CASSFQTSYEQYF. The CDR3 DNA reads TGCGCCAGCAGCTTCCAGACAAGCTACGAGCAGTACTTC.

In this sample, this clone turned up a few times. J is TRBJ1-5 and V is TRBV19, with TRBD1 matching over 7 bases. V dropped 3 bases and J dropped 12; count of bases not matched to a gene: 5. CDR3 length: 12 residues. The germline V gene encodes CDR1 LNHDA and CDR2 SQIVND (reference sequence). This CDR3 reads CASSMGQKNQHF. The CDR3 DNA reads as TGTGCCAGTAGTATGGGACAGAAGAACCAGCATTTT.

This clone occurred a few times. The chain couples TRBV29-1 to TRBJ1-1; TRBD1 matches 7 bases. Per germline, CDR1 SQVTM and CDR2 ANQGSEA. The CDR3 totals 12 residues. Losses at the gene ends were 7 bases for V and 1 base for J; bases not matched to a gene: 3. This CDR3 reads CSARDRNTEAFF. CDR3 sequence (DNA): TGCAGCGCCCGGGACAGGAACACTGAAGCTTTCTTT.

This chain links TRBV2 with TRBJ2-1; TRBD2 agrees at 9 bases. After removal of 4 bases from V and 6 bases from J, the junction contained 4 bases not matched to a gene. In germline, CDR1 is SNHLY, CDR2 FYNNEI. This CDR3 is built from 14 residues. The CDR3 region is CASSAGAGGNEQFF. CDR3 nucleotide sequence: TGTGCCAGCAGTGCCGGAGCGGGGGGCAATGAGCAGTTCTTC.

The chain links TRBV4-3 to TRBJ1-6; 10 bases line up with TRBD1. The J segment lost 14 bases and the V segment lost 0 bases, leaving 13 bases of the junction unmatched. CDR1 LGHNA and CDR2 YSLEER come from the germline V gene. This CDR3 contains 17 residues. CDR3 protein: CASSQEVLTGGTLTLHF. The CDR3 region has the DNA TGCGCCAGCAGCCAAGAAGTCCTGACAGGGGGCACTTTGACCCTCCACTTT.

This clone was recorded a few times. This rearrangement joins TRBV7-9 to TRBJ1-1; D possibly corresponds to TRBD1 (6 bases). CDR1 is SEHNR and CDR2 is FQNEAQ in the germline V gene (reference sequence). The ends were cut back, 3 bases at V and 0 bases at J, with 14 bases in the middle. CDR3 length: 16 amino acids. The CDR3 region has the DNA TGTGCCAGCAGCTTTCCCCTGGGGACACTGAACACTGAAGCTTTCTTT. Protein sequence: CASSFPLGTLNTEAFF.

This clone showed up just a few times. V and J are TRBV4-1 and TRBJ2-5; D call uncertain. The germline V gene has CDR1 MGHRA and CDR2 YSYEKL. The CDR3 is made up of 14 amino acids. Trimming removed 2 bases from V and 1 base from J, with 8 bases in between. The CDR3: CASSQSGIQETQYF. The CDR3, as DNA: TGCGCCAGCAGCCAATCCGGTATCCAAGAGACCCAGTACTTC.

In DNA, the CDR3 is TGTGCCAGCAGCGAAGGGACAGGGGGGTCCTACGAGCAGTACTTC. Protein product: CASSEGTGGSYEQYF. The V call is TRBV5-4, the J call TRBJ2-7, with TRBD1 matching over 11 bases. V shed 4 bases and J 1 base; nucleotides not matched to a gene: 4. The CDR3 consists of 15 residues. From germline, CDR1 is SGHNT and CDR2 YYREEE (reference sequence).

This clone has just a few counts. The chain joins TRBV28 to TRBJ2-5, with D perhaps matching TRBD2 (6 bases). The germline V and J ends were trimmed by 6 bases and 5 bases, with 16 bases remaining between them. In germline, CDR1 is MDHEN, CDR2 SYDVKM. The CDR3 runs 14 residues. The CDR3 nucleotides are TGTGCCAGCAGCCCGGGCGGGGTGCGGGAGACCCAGTACTTC. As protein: CASSPGGVRETQYF. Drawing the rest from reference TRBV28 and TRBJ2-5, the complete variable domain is DVKVTQSSRYLVKRTGEKVFLECVQDMDHENMFWYRQDPGLGLRLIYFSYDVKMKEKGDIPEGYSVSREKKERFSLILESASTNQTSMYLCASSPGGVRETQYFGPGTRLLVL.

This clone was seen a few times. The CDR3 loop is CASSLRRGKETQYF. Here the CDR3 DNA reads TGCGCCAGCAGCTTGCGTAGGGGGAAGGAGACCCAGTACTTC. V is TRBV5-1 and J is TRBJ2-5; D is perhaps TRBD1 (6 bases). The V gene's germline CDR1 is SGHRS and CDR2 YFSETQ. The CDR3 extends over 14 amino acids. The germline V and J ends were trimmed by 1 base and 5 bases, with 12 bases remaining between them.

DNA for the CDR3: TGTGCCAGCAGCAAAGGGCAGGTCTATAGCAATCAGCCCCAGCATTTT. Protein product: CASSKGQVYSNQPQHF. The chain employs TRBV21-1 and TRBJ1-5; TRBD1 reflects the table's D call only, with no check against the DNA. TRBV21-1 is shown as a pseudogene. This CDR3 comprises 16 residues.

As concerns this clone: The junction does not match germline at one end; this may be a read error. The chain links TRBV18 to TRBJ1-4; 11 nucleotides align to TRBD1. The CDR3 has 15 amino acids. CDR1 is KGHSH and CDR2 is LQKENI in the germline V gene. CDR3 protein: CASSGQGARGHHEVF. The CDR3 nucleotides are TGTGCCAGCTCCGGACAGGGGGCGCGAGGCCACCATGAGGTTTTT.

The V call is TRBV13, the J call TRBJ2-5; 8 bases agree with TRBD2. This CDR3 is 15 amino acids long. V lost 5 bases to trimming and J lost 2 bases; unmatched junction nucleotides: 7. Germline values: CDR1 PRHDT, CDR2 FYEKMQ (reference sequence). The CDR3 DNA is TGTGCCAGCAGCACCTTCGGGGGGGATCAAGAGACCCAGTACTTC. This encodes CASSTFGGDQETQYF.

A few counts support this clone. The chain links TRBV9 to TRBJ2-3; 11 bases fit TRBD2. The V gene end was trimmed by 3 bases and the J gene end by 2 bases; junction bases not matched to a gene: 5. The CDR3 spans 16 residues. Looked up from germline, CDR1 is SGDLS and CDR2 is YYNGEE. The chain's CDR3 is CASSARLAGSTDTQYF. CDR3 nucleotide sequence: TGTGCCAGCAGCGCCAGACTAGCGGGGTCCACAGATACGCAGTATTTT.